The 15 T cell receptor beta chains below all came from one sample that was sequenced in a study of blood T cell repertoires in COVID-19. Generated by immunoSEQ multiplex PCR, the TCRdb table keeps only in-frame clones and is missing some. This table holds some 220,000 clones, roughly 85% found once. The sample consisted of peripheral blood. The receptors stem from a woman in her 70s with COVID-19, enrolled during active disease.

This clone showed up just once. The rearrangement uses TRBV7-3 and TRBJ2-1; possible D gene TRBD2, 6 bases. The CDR3 loop spans 14 amino acids. The germline CDR1 and CDR2 sequences are SGHTA and FQGTGA. V was clipped by 2 bases and J by 6 bases, with 11 bases between them. This CDR3 is CASSLSPTSNEQFF. DNA for the CDR3: TGTGCCAGCAGCTTATCCCCGACTAGCAATGAGCAGTTCTTC.

V is TRBV6-2 or TRBV6-3 and J is TRBJ2-3; TRBD1 aligns across 7 bases. Unmatched junction bases numbered 4, after V lost 0 bases and J lost 1 base. From germline, CDR1 is MNHEY and CDR2 SVGEGT. This CDR3 is built from 16 residues. CDR3 sequence reads: CASSYSDREGTDTQYF. In DNA, the CDR3 is TGTGCCAGCAGTTACTCAGACAGGGAAGGCACAGATACGCAGTATTTT.

This clone was detected once. The chain joins TRBV19 to TRBJ1-2; 7 nucleotides line up with TRBD1. Germline CDR1 and CDR2: LNHDA and SQIVND (reference sequence). The V gene end was trimmed by 1 base and the J gene end by 4 bases; junction bases not matched to a gene: 12. The CDR3 runs 17 residues. CDR3 sequence: CASSIVRGDRAIYGYTF. The CDR3 bases are TGTGCCAGTAGTATAGTAAGGGGAGACAGGGCAATCTATGGCTACACCTTC.

V is TRBV6-6 and J is TRBJ1-1; D unclear. CDR1 and CDR2 (germline): MNHNY, SVGAGI (reference sequence). V was trimmed by 8 bases and J by 4 bases, leaving 14 bases between them. This CDR3 region has 13 residues. The CDR3 is CASGRNSATEAFF. The CDR3 region has the DNA TGTGCCAGCGGAAGGAACAGTGCCACTGAAGCTTTCTTT.

This clone was found a few times. The chain uses TRBV5-1 and TRBJ1-2, with D possibly matching TRBD1 (6 bases). Germline V lookup: CDR1 SGHRS, CDR2 YFSETQ. Trimming shortened V by 4 bases and J by 0 bases, and 13 bases separated the two germline ends. This CDR3 comprises 15 residues. CDR3 nucleotide sequence: TGCGCCAGCAGCCCTGTGACAGGAGCTAACTATGGCTACACCTTC. It is translated as CASSPVTGANYGYTF.

The V gene is TRBV6-5, the J gene TRBJ2-7; perhaps TRBD2 as D (5 bases). This CDR3 comprises 14 residues. Germline CDR1 reads MNHEY; CDR2 reads SVGAGI. Trimming removed 4 bases from V and 7 bases from J, with 17 bases in between. The CDR3 DNA is TGTGCCAGCAGTTGGAAAGGGTACAGAGGGGAGCAGTACTTC. It translates to CASSWKGYRGEQYF.

This clone was picked up one time. The chain has TRBV4-3 and TRBJ1-3; D not resolved. CDR1 is LGHNA and CDR2 is YSLEER in the germline V gene. The V and J ends lost 0 bases and 0 bases respectively, with 9 bases between them. The CDR3 consists of 16 residues. DNA for the CDR3: TGCGCCAGCAGCCAAGAGGCAGGCACCTCTGGAAACACCATATATTTT. This translates into CASSQEAGTSGNTIYF.

The rearrangement uses TRBV7-8 and TRBJ2-2; D is possibly TRBD2 (5 bases). The V end was cut by 1 base, the J end by 7 bases, with 13 bases between. CDR3 length: 15 amino acids. CDR1 and CDR2 from the germline V gene are SGHVS and FQNEAQ. In nucleotides, the CDR3 is TGTGCCAGCAGCTTAGGGCCTAGCTATAGCGGGGAGCTGTTTTTT. Translation gives CASSLGPSYSGELFF. Full variable domain (rest looked up from reference TRBV7-8 and TRBJ2-2): GAGVSQSPRYKVAKRGQDVALRCDPISGHVSLFWYQQALGQGPEFLTYFQNEAQLDKSGLPSDRFFAERPEGSVSTLKIQRTQQEDSAVYLCASSLGPSYSGELFFGEGSRLTVL.

This clone was seen more than once but under ten times. The chain uses TRBV20-1 and TRBJ1-5; 10 nucleotides agree with TRBD1. Per germline, CDR1 DFQATT and CDR2 SNEGSKA (reference sequence). V shed 3 bases, J shed 5 bases, and the junction held 4 bases outside the gene matches. The CDR3 contains 14 residues. For the CDR3, the DNA is TGCAGTGCTAGTTTGGGGACAGGGGATCAGCCCCAGCATTTT. It translates to CSASLGTGDQPQHF.

The V and J genes are TRBV5-5 and TRBJ1-2, with D hard to call. The CDR3 consists of 14 residues. V lost 1 base, J lost 4 bases, and 11 bases lay in between. Per the germline V gene, CDR1 is SGHKS and CDR2 is YYEKEE (reference sequence). The CDR3 sequence: CASSLRPQVYGYTF. The CDR3 DNA follows: TGTGCCAGCAGCTTGCGCCCTCAGGTCTATGGCTACACCTTC.

V is TRBV7-3 and J is TRBJ1-2; TRBD1 matches at 7 bases. Looked up from germline, CDR1 is SGHTA and CDR2 is FQGTGA. Trimming at V came to 5 bases and at J to 8 bases, leaving 14 bases not matched to a gene. The CDR3 totals 15 residues. The CDR3 region has the DNA TGTGCCAGCAGCGTAAACAGGGGCCGCCCTATCGGCTACACCTTC. Translation: CASSVNRGRPIGYTF.

J is TRBJ1-2 and V is TRBV2; 8 positions match TRBD1. This CDR3 has 14 residues. J was trimmed by 5 bases and V by 3 bases; bases with no gene match: 5. CDR1 and CDR2 from the germline V gene are SNHLY and FYNNEI. As DNA, the CDR3 is TGTGCCAGCAGTGAGGCGGGGACAGGATATGGCTACACCTTC. Its protein product is CASSEAGTGYGYTF.

The chain combines TRBV29-1 with TRBJ2-7; 9 bases map to TRBD2. This CDR3 is 12 amino acids long. Losses at the gene ends were 2 bases for V and 7 bases for J; bases not matched to a gene: 3. Germline lookup yields CDR1 SQVTM and CDR2 ANQGSEA. For the CDR3, the DNA is TGCAGCGTTGAACTAGCGGGAATGGAGCAGTACTTC. Protein: CSVELAGMEQYF.

This clone was recorded once. The chain employs TRBV4-3 and TRBJ1-1, with D possibly matching TRBD1 (6 bases). CDR1 and CDR2 (germline): LGHNA, YSLEER. Trimming shortened V by 2 bases and J by 1 base, and 11 bases separated the two germline ends. The CDR3 is made up of 15 amino acids. The CDR3 sequence is CASSQSATGNTEAFF. The CDR3, as DNA: TGCGCCAGCAGCCAAAGCGCGACAGGGAACACTGAAGCTTTCTTT.

V gene TRBV5-1 combines with J gene TRBJ1-2; D possibly corresponds to TRBD1 (5 bases). Trimming left V 0 bases short and J 6 bases short, with 15 bases between. Germline V lookup: CDR1 SGHRS, CDR2 YFSETQ. The CDR3 length is 15 residues. The DNA of the CDR3 is TGCGCCAGCAGCTTGGTGCAGGGATCGATGGATGGCTACACCTTC. Protein: CASSLVQGSMDGYTF.